A single sample gave rise to the 28 T cell receptor beta chains below, sequenced in a study of blood T cell repertoires in COVID-19. Some clones are missing from TCRdb's copy, which holds only in-frame ones; the method was immunoSEQ multiplex PCR. This table holds about 430,000 clones, around 91% found once. Sequenced sample: PBMCs or T cells enriched from blood (not recorded which). Receptors originate from a man aged 25-45 years who had recovered from COVID-19.

This chain joins TRBV7-9 and TRBJ1-5; no reliable D call. The CDR3 contains 16 residues. The V end was cut by 0 bases, the J end by 4 bases, with 13 bases between. The V gene's germline CDR1 is SEHNR and CDR2 FQNEAQ (reference sequence). The CDR3 sequence is CASSLAVDGQNQPQHF. CDR3 coding DNA: TGTGCCAGCAGCTTAGCGGTCGATGGCCAAAATCAGCCCCAGCATTTT.

The gene calls are TRBV28 and TRBJ2-7; 9 bases are shared with TRBD2. J lost 2 bases, V lost 4 bases, and 9 bases had no gene match. From germline, CDR1 is MDHEN and CDR2 SYDVKM. The CDR3 runs 16 residues. CDR3 DNA sequence: TGTGCCAGCAGTTCCCCCGGGGCGGGAGGGCCCTACGAGCAGTACTTC. Protein product: CASSSPGAGGPYEQYF.

The rearrangement uses TRBV11-2 and TRBJ1-1, with 11 bases lining up with TRBD1. Trimming took 3 bases from V and 11 from J; bases not matched to a gene: 5. CDR3 length: 13 residues. Germline V gene sequence: CDR1 SGHAT, CDR2 FQNNGV. The CDR3 DNA reads as TGTGCCAGCAGCTTTGGACAGGGGGCGCCGGCTTTCTTT. It is translated as CASSFGQGAPAFF.

The genes are TRBV2 and TRBJ1-6; D unclear. Germline loops: CDR1 SNHLY, CDR2 FYNNEI. With 4 bases removed from V and 9 bases from J, the gap between germline ends came to 16 bases. The CDR3 covers 15 residues. For the CDR3, the DNA is TGTGCCAGCAGTGTTAAGGACTCCTGGGGTTCACCCCTCCACTTT. Amino acids: CASSVKDSWGSPLHF.

The chain links TRBV27 to TRBJ1-2; 11 positions agree with TRBD1. Trimming cost V 4 bases and J 10 bases; bases outside gene matches: 8. Germline assignment: CDR1 MNHEY and CDR2 SMNVEV (reference sequence). This CDR3 has 14 residues. The CDR3 DNA follows: TGTGCCAGCAGTTCAGGACAGGGGGCCTTCTACTACACCTTC. It is translated as CASSSGQGAFYYTF.

The gene calls are TRBV5-1 and TRBJ2-7; 8 nucleotides agree with TRBD1. With 2 bases clipped from V and 6 bases from J, the junction kept 10 bases outside the gene matches. Germline V gene lookup returns CDR1 SGHRS and CDR2 YFSETQ. CDR3 size: 15 residues. The CDR3, as DNA: TGCGCCAGCAGCTTTCCGGACAGGGCGAATGGCGAGCAGTACTTC. Amino acid sequence: CASSFPDRANGEQYF.

This sequence joins TRBV1 and TRBJ2-1; TRBD2, the table's D call, lacks a check against the DNA. TRBV1 is recorded as a pseudogene. The CDR3 is 16 amino acids. The CDR3 region is CTSSQDYHGRVNEQFF. The DNA of the CDR3 is TGCACCAGCAGCCAAGATTACCACGGGAGGGTTAATGAGCAGTTCTTC.

V usage is TRBV12-3 or TRBV12-4 and J usage is TRBJ2-1, with 8 nucleotides matching TRBD2. After removal of 8 bases from V and 6 bases from J, the junction contained 6 bases not matched to a gene. The CDR3 has 13 residues. CDR3 amino acids: CASGTRLGNEQFF. CDR3 nucleotides: TGTGCCAGCGGGACTAGGTTGGGCAATGAGCAGTTCTTC.

CDR3 region: CATSPRTVSGSEAFF. Written as DNA, the CDR3 is TGTGCCACCAGCCCAAGGACAGTAAGCGGCTCTGAAGCTTTCTTT. The gene calls are TRBV15 and TRBJ1-1; D might be TRBD1 (6 bases). The V end lost 5 bases, the J end lost 6 bases, and 19 bases lay between the germline ends. Germline V gene data show CDR1 as LNHNV and CDR2 as YYDKDF (reference sequence). CDR3 length equals 15 residues.

The genes are TRBV7-9 and TRBJ2-2, with 7 bases lining up with TRBD2. CDR3 size: 14 residues. The V gene end was trimmed by 6 bases and the J gene end by 1 base; junction bases not matched to a gene: 2. Germline V CDR1 and CDR2: SEHNR, FQNEAQ (reference sequence). The CDR3 bases are TGTGCCAGCAGTCCTAGCGGGAACACCGGGGAGCTGTTTTTT. Its translation is CASSPSGNTGELFF. Supplemented by reference TRBV7-9 and TRBJ2-2, the full variable domain reads DTGVSQNPRHKITKRGQNVTFRCDPISEHNRLYWYRQTLGQGPEFLTYFQNEAQLEKSRLLSDRFSAERPKGSFSTLEIQRTEQGDSAMYLCASSPSGNTGELFFGEGSRLTVL.

The chain is built from TRBV30 and TRBJ2-4; D is unresolved. Germline CDR1 GTSNPN, CDR2 SVGIG (reference sequence). This CDR3 region has 11 residues. Trimming shortened V by 3 bases and J by 9 bases, and 9 bases separated the two germline ends. CDR3 amino acids: CAWSALSIQYF. The CDR3 nucleotides read TGTGCCTGGAGCGCCCTCAGCATTCAGTACTTC.

The V gene is TRBV7-8, the J gene TRBJ2-3, with 8 bases matching TRBD1. Germline assignment: CDR1 SGHVS and CDR2 FQNEAQ. The V segment lost 6 bases and the J segment 2 bases; nucleotides outside the gene matches: 13. CDR3 length: 17 amino acids. Here the CDR3 reads CASRHLRTGQTTDTQYF. The CDR3 DNA reads TGTGCCAGCAGACACCTCAGGACAGGGCAAACCACAGATACGCAGTATTTT.

The chain carries TRBV6-1 and TRBJ1-2, with D possibly TRBD1 on 6 matching bases. V shed 7 bases and J shed 5 bases, with 17 bases lying between them. The CDR3 totals 14 residues. Germline loops: CDR1 MNHNS, CDR2 SASEGT. DNA of the CDR3: TGTGCCAGCACCGACGGGGGGGGCAGGTATGGCTACACCTTC. Translated, it gives CASTDGGGRYGYTF.

The chain joins TRBV7-9 to TRBJ1-2, with 8 bases identical to TRBD1. The CDR3 has 15 residues. With V trimmed by 5 bases and J by 6 bases, 11 bases remained unmatched. Germline CDR1 SEHNR, CDR2 FQNEAQ (reference sequence). In DNA, the CDR3 is TGTGCCAGCAGCATGGACAGGGCGGCCGAGAATGGCTACACCTTC. It encodes CASSMDRAAENGYTF.

The sample holds one count of this clone. The V gene is TRBV24-1, the J gene TRBJ1-4; D perhaps matches TRBD1 (5 bases). The CDR3 consists of 13 residues. Trimming shortened V by 3 bases and J by 14 bases, and 15 bases separated the two germline ends. Per germline, CDR1 KGHDR and CDR2 SFDVKD. CDR3 sequence: CATSDEAGKRLFF. CDR3 coding DNA: TGTGCCACCAGTGATGAGGCAGGGAAGCGTCTGTTTTTT.

In DNA form, the CDR3 reads TGTGCCAGCAGCTCAGGGCAGTTTCCCGGGGAGCTGTTTTTT. This codes for CASSSGQFPGELFF. The chain carries TRBV7-9 and TRBJ2-2; tentative D call: TRBD1 (5 bases). Germline V gene data show CDR1 as SEHNR and CDR2 as FQNEAQ (reference sequence). CDR3 length: 14 residues. Trimming took 4 bases from V and 6 from J, leaving 12 bases between them.

The CDR3 spells CASSRGAGSGELFF. The CDR3, as DNA: TGTGCCAGCAGTCGGGGGGCCGGGTCCGGGGAGCTGTTTTTT. This chain joins TRBV6-5 and TRBJ2-2; D perhaps matches TRBD2 (7 bases). In germline, CDR1 is MNHEY, CDR2 SVGAGI. The CDR3 spans 14 residues. The ends were cut back, 5 bases at V and 6 bases at J, with 13 bases in the middle.

The CDR3 reads CAISVTQNTGELFF. The DNA for the CDR3 is TGTGCCATCAGTGTGACTCAGAACACCGGGGAGCTGTTTTTT. The chain recombines TRBV10-3 with TRBJ2-2; D unresolved. The CDR3 length is 14 residues. V was shortened by 4 bases and J by 1 base, with 7 bases between the two germline ends. CDR1 is ENHRY, CDR2 SYGVKD, per germline.

This sequence joins TRBV29-1 and TRBJ2-7, with D possibly TRBD2 on 6 matching bases. This CDR3 comprises 13 residues. With 7 bases removed from V and 2 bases from J, the gap between germline ends came to 15 bases. The V gene's germline CDR1 is SQVTM and CDR2 ANQGSEA. DNA for the CDR3: TGCAGCGCGGGAGAGGGCCCTCCCTACGAGCAGTACTTC. Amino acid sequence: CSAGEGPPYEQYF.

This clone was detected once. The V gene is TRBV12-3 or TRBV12-4, the J gene TRBJ2-5, with a possible D match to TRBD1 (5 bases). Deletions cut 3 bases from V and 5 bases from J, with 10 bases between. This CDR3 region has 13 residues. CDR3 loop: CASSLGPRETQYF. The DNA of the CDR3 is TGTGCCAGCAGTTTGGGGCCCAGGGAGACCCAGTACTTC.

Here the CDR3 DNA reads TGCGCCAGCAGCAAGGGACAGTATAGCACAGATACGCAGTATTTT. Protein product: CASSKGQYSTDTQYF. The chain uses TRBV5-1 and TRBJ2-3; 7 nucleotides match TRBD1. This CDR3 spans 15 amino acids. V was pared by 4 bases and J by 0 bases, with 5 bases of the junction left unmatched. Germline V gene lookup returns CDR1 SGHRS and CDR2 YFSETQ. Looking up the rest from reference TRBV5-1 and TRBJ2-3 gives the full variable domain: KAGVTQTPRYLIKTRGQQVTLSCSPISGHRSVSWYQQTPGQGLQFLFEYFSETQRNKGNFPGRFSGRQFSNSRSEMNVSTLELGDSALYLCASSKGQYSTDTQYFGPGTRLTVL.

This clone occurred once. The chain employs TRBV28 and TRBJ1-5, with no clear D. CDR1 and CDR2 from the germline V gene are MDHEN and SYDVKM. V was trimmed by 1 base and J by 0 bases, leaving 7 bases between them. CDR3 length: 15 residues. CDR3 sequence reads: CASSLYSSSNQPQHF. In DNA, the CDR3 is TGTGCCAGCAGTTTATACTCCTCTAGCAATCAGCCCCAGCATTTT.

This clone was picked up one time. V is TRBV24-1 and J is TRBJ1-6, with D possibly TRBD1 on 6 matching bases. The length of the CDR3 is 14 residues. Trimming cost V 4 bases and J 14 bases, with 17 bases left between them. The germline gives CDR1 KGHDR, CDR2 SFDVKD. In DNA, the CDR3 is TGTGCCACCAGTGAGAGCGGACAGCCTCAGGCCCTCCACTTT. This translates into CATSESGQPQALHF.

V usage is TRBV18 and J usage is TRBJ1-2; TRBD1 is a possible D gene (5 bases). Germline V lookup: CDR1 KGHSH, CDR2 LQKENI. V dropped 0 bases and J dropped 5 bases, with 10 bases sitting between them. CDR3 length: 14 residues. The CDR3 reads CASSPPAQAYGYTF. CDR3 bases: TGTGCCAGCTCACCACCGGCACAGGCTTATGGCTACACCTTC.

This chain joins TRBV6-5 and TRBJ2-3; D perhaps matches TRBD2 (5 bases). The germline V gene has CDR1 MNHEY and CDR2 SVGAGI. V lost 3 bases and J lost 8, with 15 bases in between. CDR3 length: 14 residues. CDR3 nucleotide sequence: TGTGCCAGCAGTTATAGTCGGCTCCGGGGTACGCAGTATTTT. Translation: CASSYSRLRGTQYF.

This clone has only one observation. The rearrangement uses TRBV6-6 and TRBJ2-7, with 8 bases aligning to TRBD2. The trim removed 6 bases at V and 0 bases at J, leaving 7 bases unmatched. This CDR3 contains 15 residues. Germline CDR1 MNHNY, CDR2 SVGAGI (reference sequence). CDR3 DNA sequence: TGTGCCAGCAGCCTTAGCGGGATGGGCTCCTACGAGCAGTACTTC. It specifies CASSLSGMGSYEQYF.

The genes are TRBV20-1 and TRBJ2-1; no definite D call. The CDR3 length is 11 residues. V shed 2 bases and J shed 7 bases, with 6 bases lying between them. Germline-derived CDR1 and CDR2 are DFQATT and SNEGSKA (reference sequence). The chain's CDR3 is CSARIVNEQFF. The DNA for the CDR3 is TGCAGTGCTAGAATAGTTAATGAGCAGTTCTTC.

The V gene is TRBV5-6, the J gene TRBJ2-1, with 7 bases fitting TRBD1. Germline V gene sequence: CDR1 SGHDT, CDR2 YYEEEE. The CDR3 spans 15 residues. The V segment lost 1 base and the J segment 4 bases; nucleotides outside the gene matches: 5. CDR3 in DNA: TGTGCCAGCAGCTTGAGGGGGCGGGTTTACAATGAGCAGTTCTTC. It yields the protein CASSLRGRVYNEQFF.